This section outlines one TCR beta chain sequence together with its context. This record comes from a study of blood T cell repertoires in COVID-19. Across the study: From T cells, B-cell-depleted T cells, or PBMCs came the material, which was cDNA or gDNA.

Under the authors' procedure: Reference gene primer amplification gave estimated nucleated cell counts. Profiled with immunoSEQ multiplex PCR; TCRdb holds only in-frame clones, not every one. V and J calls plus clone size are reproduced from that table; the DNA served to infer D and trimming. The sample shows approximately 120,000 clones, about 83% of them seen only once. The CDR3 contains 15 residues. CDR1 is MGHDK and CDR2 is SYGVNS in the germline V gene. Losses at the gene ends were 4 bases for V and 7 bases for J; bases not matched to a gene: 4. The sample comprised peripheral blood. The sequence came from a human donor in a cohort sampled during active COVID-19. The J gene is TRBJ1-6, the V gene TRBV25-1, with 10 bases identical to TRBD1. The CDR3 here is CASSGPGQGNSPLHF. As DNA, the CDR3 is TGTGCCAGCAGTGGGCCGGGACAGGGGAATTCACCCCTCCACTTT.